This T cell receptor beta chain was identified during a study of blood T cell repertoires in COVID-19. Looking at the study overall: The origin of the acute and convalescent COVID-19 samples was the United States, Italy and Spain. T cells, B-cell-depleted T cells, or PBMCs supplied cDNA or gDNA.

Sequencing was performed with immunoSEQ multiplex PCR; in TCRdb, only in-frame clones are kept and a portion is missing. Among hundreds of thousands of clones listed, roughly nine tenths were seen once. This receptor was obtained from a woman between 18 and 29 years old who had recovered from COVID-19. The sample taken for sequencing was peripheral blood.

CDR3 DNA sequence: TGCGCCAGCAGCCAAGATAGGATTAGCGGGACGAACACCGGGGAGCTGTTTTTT. Residues: CASSQDRISGTNTGELFF. The V gene is TRBV4-3, the J gene TRBJ2-2; 8 nucleotides match TRBD2. J gave up 0 bases and V 0 bases, and 6 bases lay outside the gene matches. This CDR3 has 18 residues. Germline CDR1 is LGHNA and CDR2 is YSLEER.